This T cell receptor (beta chain) is drawn from a study of beta chain features in type 1 diabetes (dated by TCRdb to 2017 to 2018). For the study in its entirety: Mean age, gender distribution, total cell number and subset yield were not different between patients and healthy donors. A total of about 100 million sorted cells were examined across all samples, and RNA yield correlated strongly with the number of cells per subset. The study compared TCRB repertoires of sorted circulating CD4+ T cell subsets between recently diagnosed type 1 diabetes patients and matched healthy donors. Regulatory and stem cell-like memory subsets were obtained from only 8 patients and roughly 8 healthy donors, while naive and central memory subsets were obtained from all 28 donors. Overall study outcomes, separate from this receptor: Shorter templates might be favored by PCR, yet because patient and control samples were amplified and corrected together, any such skew would affect both groups equally. Sequencing cDNA rather than genomic DNA could over-represent highly expressing activated cells, although activation and CD3 levels did not differ between groups. Patients with type 1 diabetes made fewer insertions and deleted more nucleotides at VDJ recombination sites, implying thymic rearrangement abnormalities. Naive, central memory and regulatory TCRB repertoires appeared to be more similar among patients than among healthy donors. Only small numbers of individuals were included in the HLA sub-analyses, which left unresolved whether HLA type had any influence on TCRB rearrangement. Type 1 diabetes patients showed a moderate but significant shortening of TCRB CDR3 length in all four CD4+ subsets.

Relative to germline, V is 4 bases shorter and J is 4 bases shorter, with 7 bases between their ends. Per the germline V gene, SGHTA is the CDR1 and FQGNSA is the CDR2. The CDR3, cysteine through phenylalanine, is 13 amino acids long. Only CDR3 DNA remains: 39 bases, in frame from the first base. The entire isolated RNA was reverse transcribed using the High Capacity cDNA Reverse Transcription Kit, and thus expressed TCRB transcripts were sequenced. Deep immunoSEQ sequencing was performed on naive, central memory and regulatory T cell samples, with an average of around 3.4 million total reads per sample. Sorted cells were lysed in RLT buffer and RNA was extracted with DNase-treated RNeasy Micro or Mini kits, depending on cell number. Each cell subset was processed separately to prevent cross-contamination, with patient and healthy donor samples processed together. TCRB sequences were amplified from cDNA with the immunoSEQ multiplex PCR, producing 87-bp fragments spanning the CDR3 region. Amplicons were sequenced on the Illumina HiSeq platform. The study's processing was this. PCR bias was computationally corrected using synthetic template baselines, reads within Hamming distance 2 were collapsed, and singletons that could not be merged were discarded. Reads were aligned against IMGT so that V, D and J genes, CDR3 length and insertions or deletions at six rearrangement sites could be assigned. Within each subset, clonotype counts were normalized to sorted cell number, and only after that were true diversity and Gini coefficients computed with the tcR R package. The overlap coefficient, calculated on TCRB nucleotide sequences, was used to quantify repertoire sharing. As a proxy for the pre-selection repertoire, out-of-frame TCRB sequences from naive cells were analyzed. TCRdb holds this immuneACCESS table with in-frame rearrangements only. Some clones are missing; in checked studies, unresolved V genes explain under half, and the rest has no known cause. V and J calls and clone size are given by that table; D and trimming were obtained from the DNA. In all, the sample holds 970,000 or so clones, and 15% to 20% of those were seen once. 0.023% of the sample is held by the ten biggest clonotypes.

Each donor gave one peripheral blood draw, about 110 mL on average, collected into heparinised tubes. A BD FACSAria II was used to sort naive, central memory, regulatory and stem cell-like memory CD4+ T cells with a panel that included CD45RO, CCR7, CD25, CD127, CD95 and CD27. All sorted populations exceeded 95% purity. Right away, PBMCs were isolated by Lymphoprep density gradient centrifugation and were stained directly, with no culture step. Samples were stained and sorted in pairs, with one healthy donor and one patient per experiment, so that batch effects were minimized. This clone has only one observation. Its antigen is currently not known. Within one base of it there is no much larger clone, and no base qualities were kept.

The clonotype comes from a woman younger than 30 in good health. This sequence uses TRBV7-2 and TRBJ2-2; a confident D gene designation cannot be given. Specimen: naive CD4+ T cells from blood. Taken with the paper, the label for cell subset or site translates to: true naive CD4+ T cells. The CDR3 protein is CASSSRSTGELFF. The nucleotides are TGTGCCAGCAGCTCGCGCTCCACCGGGGAGCTGTTTTTT.